This TCR beta chain was sequenced in a study of OX40 agonist ivuxolimab in advanced cancers. Comments on this clone: No antigen is known for it.

The CDR3 consists of 12 residues. Germline CDR1 reads MNHNY; CDR2 reads SVGAGI (reference sequence). V lost 6 bases, J lost 13 bases, and 16 bases lay in between. Sequencing was performed with immunoSEQ multiplex PCR; in TCRdb, only in-frame clones are kept and a portion is missing. The profile shows some 100,000 clones, about 85% of them singletons. Findings and caveats of the study: Partial responders at 0.1-3.0 mg/kg showed near-lowest clonal expansion. Average numbers of expanded clones were greater in CD8+ T cells than in CD4+. Dose levels from 0.1 to 3.0 mg/kg saw CD4+ and CD8+ blood T cells expand clonally by week 6.

Sampled blood was obtained at baseline, cycle 4 day 1, and cycle 7 day 1. This material consisted of CD4+ or CD8+ T cells sorted from blood, taken in a trial of the OX40 agonist ivuxolimab. This sequence was found in an adult with an advanced solid tumor such as melanoma, head and neck, liver or kidney cancer. V is TRBV6-6 and J is TRBJ2-1; D assignment may be TRBD1 or TRBD2 (6 bases each). The CDR3 spells CASSQIRGDQFF. The CDR3 nucleotides are TGTGCCAGCAGCCAGATAAGGGGGGACCAGTTCTTC.